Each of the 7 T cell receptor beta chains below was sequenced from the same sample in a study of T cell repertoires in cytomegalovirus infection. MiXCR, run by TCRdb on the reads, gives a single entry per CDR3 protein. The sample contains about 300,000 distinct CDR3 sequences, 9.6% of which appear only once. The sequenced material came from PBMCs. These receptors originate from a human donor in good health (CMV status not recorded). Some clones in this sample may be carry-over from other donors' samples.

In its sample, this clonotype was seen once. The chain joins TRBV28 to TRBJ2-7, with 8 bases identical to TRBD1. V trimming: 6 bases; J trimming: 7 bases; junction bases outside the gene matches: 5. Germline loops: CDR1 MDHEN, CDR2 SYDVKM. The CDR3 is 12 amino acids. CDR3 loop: CASSPGQGEQYV. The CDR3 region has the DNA TGTGCCAGCAGCCCAGGACAGGGAGAGCAGTACGTC.

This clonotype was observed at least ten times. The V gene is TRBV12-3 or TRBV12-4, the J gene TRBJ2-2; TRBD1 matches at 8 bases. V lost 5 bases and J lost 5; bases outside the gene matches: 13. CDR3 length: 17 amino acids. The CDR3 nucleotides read TGTGCCAGCAGTCTCGACAGGGGTGGTCTTACTACCGGGGAGCTGTTTTTT. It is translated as CASSLDRGGLTTGELFF.

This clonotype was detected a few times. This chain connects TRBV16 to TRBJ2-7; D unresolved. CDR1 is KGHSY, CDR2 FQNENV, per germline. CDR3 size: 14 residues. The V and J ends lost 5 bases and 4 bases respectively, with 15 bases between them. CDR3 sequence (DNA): TGTGCCAGCAGCGCAATCTCTGTACGGTACGAGCAGTACTTC. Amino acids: CASSAISVRYEQYF. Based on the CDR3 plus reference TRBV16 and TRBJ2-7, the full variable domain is GEEVAQTPKHLVRGEGQKAKLYCAPIKGHSYVFWYQQVLKNEFKFLISFQNENVFDETGMPKERFSAKCLPNSPCSLEIQATKLEDSAVYFCASSAISVRYEQYFGPGTRLTVT.

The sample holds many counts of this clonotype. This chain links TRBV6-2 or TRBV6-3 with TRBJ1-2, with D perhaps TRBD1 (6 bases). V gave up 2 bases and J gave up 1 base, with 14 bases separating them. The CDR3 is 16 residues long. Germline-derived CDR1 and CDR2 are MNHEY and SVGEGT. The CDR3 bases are TGTGCCAGCAGTTACCTCATACAGGGTCGTAACTATGGCTACACCTTC. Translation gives CASSYLIQGRNYGYTF.

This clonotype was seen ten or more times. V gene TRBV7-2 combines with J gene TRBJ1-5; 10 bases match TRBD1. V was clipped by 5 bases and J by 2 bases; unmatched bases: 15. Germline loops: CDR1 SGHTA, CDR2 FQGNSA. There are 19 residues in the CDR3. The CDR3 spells CASSPTGTGVNGGNQPQHF. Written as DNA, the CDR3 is TGTGCCAGCAGCCCTACCGGGACAGGGGTAAATGGAGGCAATCAGCCCCAGCATTTT.

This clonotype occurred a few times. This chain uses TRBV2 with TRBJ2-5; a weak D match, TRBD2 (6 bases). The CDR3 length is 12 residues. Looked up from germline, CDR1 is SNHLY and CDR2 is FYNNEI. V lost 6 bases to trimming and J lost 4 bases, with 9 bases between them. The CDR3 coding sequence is TGTGCCAGCAGATTCGGGGGAGAGACCCAGTACTTC. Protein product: CASRFGGETQYF.

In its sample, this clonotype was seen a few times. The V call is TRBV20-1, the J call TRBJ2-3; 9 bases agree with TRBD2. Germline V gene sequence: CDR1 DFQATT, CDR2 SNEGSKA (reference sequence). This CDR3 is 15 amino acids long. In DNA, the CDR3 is TGCAGACCCTATGTAGCGGGGGAATCCACAGATACGCAGTATTTT. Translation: CRPYVAGESTDTQYF.